Listed here are 32 T cell receptor beta chains from one sample, sequenced in a study of blood T cell repertoires in COVID-19. Assay: immunoSEQ multiplex PCR; the TCRdb copy retains only in-frame clones and omits some. This repertoire shows just over 300,000 clones, about 91% found once; its top ten account for 9.5%. The sequencing input was PBMCs or T cells enriched from blood (not recorded which). These receptors were collected from a middle-aged woman who had recovered from COVID-19.

J is TRBJ2-5 and V is TRBV29-1; 8 nucleotides match TRBD2. Germline values: CDR1 SQVTM, CDR2 ANQGSEA. V trimming: 6 bases; J trimming: 4 bases; junction bases outside the gene matches: 10. The CDR3 contains 14 residues. The chain's CDR3 is CSVSAGGQGETQYF. CDR3 nucleotide sequence: TGCAGCGTCTCCGCGGGGGGCCAGGGAGAGACCCAGTACTTC.

CDR3: CASSLELTSGNTIYF. CDR3 DNA sequence: TGTGCCAGCAGCTTGGAGCTCACCTCTGGAAACACCATATATTTT. The rearrangement joins TRBV5-5 to TRBJ1-3; D is uncertain. This CDR3 region has 15 residues. CDR1 is SGHKS, CDR2 YYEKEE, per germline (reference sequence). Trimming left V 0 bases short and J 0 bases short, with 7 bases between.

About this clone: Other DNA sequences in the same sample also yield this CDR3. V and J are TRBV7-2 and TRBJ2-7, with 8 bases fitting TRBD2. In germline, CDR1 is SGHTA, CDR2 FQGNSA. With 3 bases clipped from V and 2 bases from J, the junction kept 6 bases outside the gene matches. The CDR3 has 15 residues. The CDR3 sequence is CASSLGLAGTYEQYF. Written as DNA, the CDR3 is TGTGCCAGCAGCTTGGGTTTAGCGGGAACCTACGAGCAGTACTTC.

This rearrangement joins TRBV6-5 to TRBJ1-1; no clear D. There are 12 residues in the CDR3. Per germline, CDR1 MNHEY and CDR2 SVGAGI. V dropped 6 bases and J dropped 2 bases, with 7 bases sitting between them. In DNA, the CDR3 is TGTGCCAGCAGGGGCAGCAACACTGAAGCTTTCTTT. Translating it yields CASRGSNTEAFF.

This chain links TRBV5-4 with TRBJ2-2; D ambiguous. Trimming left V 3 bases short and J 5 bases short, with 8 bases between. Germline V gives CDR1 SGHNT, CDR2 YYREEE (reference sequence). The CDR3 is 13 amino acids. The CDR3 region is CASSSTRTGELFF. CDR3 bases: TGTGCCAGCAGCTCAACCCGGACCGGGGAGCTGTTTTTT.

The J gene is TRBJ2-7, the V gene TRBV2; TRBD1 matches 10 bases. This CDR3 comprises 15 residues. The junction had 10 bases not matched to a gene; V was cut back by 6 bases and J by 5 bases. Germline CDR1 and CDR2: SNHLY and FYNNEI. CDR3 sequence reads: CASSPPDRGGNEQYF. As DNA, the CDR3 is TGTGCCAGCAGCCCTCCGGACAGGGGGGGGAACGAGCAGTACTTC.

The V and J genes are TRBV28 and TRBJ1-3; no reliable D call. The V end was cut by 1 base, the J end by 8 bases, with 6 bases between. The germline V gene has CDR1 MDHEN and CDR2 SYDVKM. The CDR3 loop spans 12 amino acids. The CDR3 loop is CASSLSPDTIYF. CDR3 nucleotides: TGTGCCAGCAGTTTATCCCCGGACACCATATATTTT.

V gene TRBV15 combines with J gene TRBJ2-1; possible D gene TRBD2, 6 bases. The germline CDR1 and CDR2 sequences are LNHNV and YYDKDF (reference sequence). The CDR3 covers 17 residues. With 2 bases removed from V and 3 bases from J, the gap between germline ends came to 17 bases. The CDR3 protein is CATSRIALARLYNEQFF. CDR3 sequence (DNA): TGTGCCACCAGCAGAATCGCGCTAGCGCGACTCTACAATGAGCAGTTCTTC.

The V gene is TRBV4-2, the J gene TRBJ1-6; TRBD1 is a possible D gene (5 bases). CDR1 is LGHNA and CDR2 is YNFKEQ in the germline V gene. The CDR3 has 15 amino acids. V was cut by 1 base and J by 6 bases, with 10 bases left in between. CDR3 coding DNA: TGTGCCAGCAGCCAAGGGGGGGATCGTAATTCACCCCTCCACTTT. Translated: CASSQGGDRNSPLHF.

This clone is a singleton in its sample. The chain couples TRBV4-3 to TRBJ1-1; D is perhaps TRBD1 (6 bases). Trimming took 1 base from V and 4 from J, leaving 13 bases between them. Germline CDR1 LGHNA, CDR2 YSLEER. CDR3 size: 15 residues. The CDR3 spells CASSQGGGGGTEAFF. The CDR3 DNA reads as TGCGCCAGCAGCCAAGGAGGGGGTGGCGGCACTGAAGCTTTCTTT.

V and J are TRBV5-1 and TRBJ2-5; 9 bases are shared with TRBD2. Germline CDR1 reads SGHRS; CDR2 reads YFSETQ. V was pared by 0 bases and J by 4 bases, with 1 base of the junction left unmatched. The CDR3 loop spans 14 amino acids. The CDR3 reads CASSLELAGETQYF. The CDR3 DNA follows: TGCGCCAGCAGCTTGGAACTAGCGGGAGAGACCCAGTACTTC.

This clone was seen a handful of times. The gene calls are TRBV18 and TRBJ2-2; D gene ambiguous. CDR1 KGHSH and CDR2 LQKENI come from the germline V gene. V lost 5 bases and J 1 base, leaving 8 bases between the germline ends. This CDR3 spans 14 amino acids. The CDR3 bases are TGTGCCAGCTCATGGAGTGGGAACACCGGGGAGCTGTTTTTT. Protein: CASSWSGNTGELFF.

This chain joins TRBV3-1 (or the pseudogene TRBV3-2) and TRBJ2-2; TRBD2 matches at 10 bases. CDR1 is LGHDT and CDR2 is YNNKEL in the germline V gene (reference sequence). V dropped 6 bases and J dropped 1; count of bases not matched to a gene: 2. The CDR3 has 15 amino acids. The CDR3 is CASRLAGLNTGELFF. CDR3 nucleotide sequence: TGTGCCAGCAGACTAGCGGGATTGAACACCGGGGAGCTGTTTTTT.

This clone was counted a single time. V gene TRBV18 combines with J gene TRBJ1-1, with 7 bases that match TRBD1. J lost 1 base, V lost 2 bases, and 4 bases had no gene match. This CDR3 region has 15 residues. The germline V gene has CDR1 KGHSH and CDR2 LQKENI. CDR3 residues: CASSPVGTENTEAFF. In DNA form, the CDR3 reads TGTGCCAGCTCACCAGTTGGGACAGAGAACACTGAAGCTTTCTTT.

V usage is TRBV7-9 and J usage is TRBJ1-2; 9 bases align to TRBD1. Germline V gene data show CDR1 as SEHNR and CDR2 as FQNEAQ (reference sequence). V lost 4 bases, J lost 14 bases, and 8 bases stayed unmatched. This CDR3 has 12 residues. In nucleotides, the CDR3 is TGTGCCAGCAGCTATACAGGGGGCGAGACTACCTTC. This sequence encodes CASSYTGGETTF.

Only a few counts were recorded for this clone. The chain is built from TRBV11-3 and TRBJ2-6; D unresolved. The germline CDR1 and CDR2 sequences are SGHNT and YENEEA. The CDR3 has 15 amino acids. Trimming took 5 bases from V and 3 from J, leaving 11 bases between them. In nucleotides, the CDR3 is TGTGCCAGCAGCCCAAGAGGTGGTGGGGCCAACGTCCTGACTTTC. It codes for CASSPRGGGANVLTF.

This sequence joins TRBV4-1 and TRBJ2-1; 9 positions match TRBD2. The CDR3 spans 16 residues. CDR1 MGHRA and CDR2 YSYEKL come from the germline V gene. Trimming at V came to 5 bases and at J to 2 bases, leaving 7 bases not matched to a gene. CDR3 protein: CASSVPRGGAYNEQFF. Here the CDR3 DNA reads TGCGCCAGCAGCGTTCCGCGGGGGGGCGCCTACAATGAGCAGTTCTTC.

This clone showed up just a few times. This rearrangement joins TRBV7-8 to TRBJ2-2; D possibly corresponds to TRBD2 (6 bases). Germline V CDR1 and CDR2: SGHVS, FQNEAQ. The CDR3 extends over 16 amino acids. Between the trimmed V and J ends, which lost 1 base and 6 bases, there was a span of 15 bases. The CDR3 bases are TGTGCCAGCAGCTTAGTTTCCGGGAGATGGCCCGGGGAGCTGTTTTTT. This translates into CASSLVSGRWPGELFF.

The V gene is TRBV24-1, the J gene TRBJ2-3, with 10 bases lining up with TRBD2. The J segment lost 6 bases and the V segment lost 4 bases, leaving 6 bases of the junction unmatched. CDR1 and CDR2 from the germline V gene are KGHDR and SFDVKD. The CDR3 covers 15 residues. CDR3 amino acids: CATSDPAGGPDTQYF. The CDR3, as DNA: TGTGCCACCAGTGACCCAGCGGGGGGGCCTGATACGCAGTATTTT.

The V and J genes are TRBV2 and TRBJ2-1, with 9 bases that match TRBD1. The CDR3 loop spans 15 amino acids. Losses at the gene ends were 7 bases for V and 8 bases for J; bases not matched to a gene: 12. CDR1 SNHLY and CDR2 FYNNEI come from the germline V gene. CDR3 loop: CASNRGTGSVDEQFF. CDR3 nucleotides: TGTGCCAGCAACAGAGGGACAGGGAGTGTCGATGAGCAGTTCTTC.

The chain couples TRBV7-2 to TRBJ1-6, with a tentative D call TRBD1 (6 bases). The germline gives CDR1 SGHTA, CDR2 FQGNSA. Trimming stripped 1 base from V and 6 bases from J, with 10 bases between. This CDR3 has 15 amino acids. CDR3 DNA sequence: TGTGCCAGCAGCTTAGACGGACAGCCTAATTCACCCCTCCACTTT. Amino acids: CASSLDGQPNSPLHF.

V is TRBV19 and J is TRBJ1-6; D gene uncertain. In germline, CDR1 is LNHDA, CDR2 SQIVND (reference sequence). V was clipped by 6 bases and J by 0 bases, with 15 bases between them. CDR3 size: 17 residues. This CDR3 reads CASSHQDGSSYNSPLHF. The CDR3 nucleotides are TGTGCCAGTAGCCACCAGGACGGGAGCTCCTATAATTCACCCCTCCACTTT.

The CDR3 loop reads CASSLSGGRNSGNTIYF. As DNA, the CDR3 is TGTGCCAGCAGCCTGAGCGGGGGACGGAACTCTGGAAACACCATATATTTT. V is TRBV9 and J is TRBJ1-3; TRBD1 is a possible D gene (5 bases). The V and J ends lost 4 bases and 0 bases respectively, with 17 bases between them. The CDR3 sequence is 17 residues long. CDR1 is SGDLS and CDR2 is YYNGEE in the germline V gene.

The chain has TRBV6-5 and TRBJ2-7; 7 positions agree with TRBD1. The germline gives CDR1 MNHEY, CDR2 SVGAGI. The CDR3 sequence is 14 residues long. The J segment lost 5 bases and the V segment lost 2 bases, leaving 6 bases of the junction unmatched. The CDR3 nucleotides are TGTGCCAGCAGTTACGGACAGGTCGGGCACGAGCAGTACTTC. Translated: CASSYGQVGHEQYF.

This chain links TRBV9 with TRBJ1-5; possibly TRBD1 for D (6 bases). The germline V gene has CDR1 SGDLS and CDR2 YYNGEE. V was shortened by 0 bases and J by 2 bases, with 9 bases between the two germline ends. The CDR3 contains 15 residues. CDR3 sequence (DNA): TGTGCCAGCAGCGTAGACGGACAGCGCAATCAGCCCCAGCATTTT. Amino acids: CASSVDGQRNQPQHF.

The gene calls are TRBV18 and TRBJ1-1; D unclear. This CDR3 has 16 amino acids. Trimming left V 3 bases short and J 4 bases short, with 18 bases between. The V gene's germline CDR1 is KGHSH and CDR2 LQKENI. The CDR3 DNA is TGTGCCAGCTCACCCCTCCGACCAGGTTATCGCACTGAAGCTTTCTTT. Protein product: CASSPLRPGYRTEAFF.

Note on this clone: The sample contains more than one DNA sequence encoding this CDR3. This chain joins TRBV2 and TRBJ2-7, with TRBD2 as a possible D gene (5 bases). V shed 6 bases and J shed 0 bases, with 9 bases lying between them. Germline CDR1 and CDR2: SNHLY and FYNNEI. This CDR3 has 13 residues. CDR3 sequence (DNA): TGTGCCAGCAGGAGCGGTAGCTCCTACGAGCAGTACTTC. Translation: CASRSGSSYEQYF.

This sequence joins TRBV27 and TRBJ2-7; 10 nucleotides match TRBD1. Germline V gene data show CDR1 as MNHEY and CDR2 as SMNVEV (reference sequence). J gave up 7 bases and V 3 bases, and 6 bases lay outside the gene matches. The CDR3 runs 14 residues. The CDR3 spells CASSLRGQGVEQYF. The CDR3 bases are TGTGCCAGCAGTTTGAGAGGACAGGGGGTTGAGCAGTACTTC.

The V and J genes are TRBV6-5 and TRBJ2-5; TRBD2 agrees at 9 bases. CDR1 and CDR2 from the germline V gene are MNHEY and SVGAGI. Trimming at V came to 10 bases and at J to 4 bases, leaving 10 bases not matched to a gene. The CDR3 consists of 14 residues. The DNA for the CDR3 is TGTGCCATTCTTCAAGCGGGGGGACTAGAGACCCAGTACTTC. Translated, it gives CAILQAGGLETQYF.

This chain links TRBV7-2 with TRBJ2-7, with D unclear. V gave up 4 bases and J gave up 0 bases, with 10 bases separating them. Germline V gene lookup returns CDR1 SGHTA and CDR2 FQGNSA. The CDR3 covers 14 residues. CDR3 protein: CASSWASPSYEQYF. CDR3 bases: TGTGCCAGCAGCTGGGCTTCGCCCTCCTACGAGCAGTACTTC. The whole variable domain, filled in from reference TRBV7-2 and TRBJ2-7, reads GAGVSQSPSNKVTEKGKDVELRCDPISGHTALYWYRQSLGQGLEFLIYFQGNSAPDKSGLPSDRFSAERTGGSVSTLTIQRTQQEDSAVYLCASSWASPSYEQYFGPGTRLTVT.

The chain carries TRBV28 and TRBJ2-3; D unresolved. Trimming took 1 base from V and 6 from J, leaving 5 bases between them. CDR3 length equals 12 residues. Germline CDR1 is MDHEN and CDR2 is SYDVKM. CDR3 DNA: TGTGCCAGCAGTTTATCCGGGGATACGCAGTATTTT. Translating it yields CASSLSGDTQYF. Looking up the rest from reference TRBV28 and TRBJ2-3 gives the full variable domain: DVKVTQSSRYLVKRTGEKVFLECVQDMDHENMFWYRQDPGLGLRLIYFSYDVKMKEKGDIPEGYSVSREKKERFSLILESASTNQTSMYLCASSLSGDTQYFGPGTRLTVL.

The chain couples TRBV6-2 or TRBV6-3 to TRBJ2-1; possibly TRBD2 for D (6 bases). Per the germline V gene, CDR1 is MNHEY and CDR2 is SVGEGT. V lost 4 bases, J lost 4 bases, and 20 bases lay in between. This CDR3 comprises 17 residues. The CDR3 DNA sequence: TGTGCCAGCAGTTCGGGACTCGGGAGCGCCGGGTACAATGAGCAGTTCTTC. Translated: CASSSGLGSAGYNEQFF.